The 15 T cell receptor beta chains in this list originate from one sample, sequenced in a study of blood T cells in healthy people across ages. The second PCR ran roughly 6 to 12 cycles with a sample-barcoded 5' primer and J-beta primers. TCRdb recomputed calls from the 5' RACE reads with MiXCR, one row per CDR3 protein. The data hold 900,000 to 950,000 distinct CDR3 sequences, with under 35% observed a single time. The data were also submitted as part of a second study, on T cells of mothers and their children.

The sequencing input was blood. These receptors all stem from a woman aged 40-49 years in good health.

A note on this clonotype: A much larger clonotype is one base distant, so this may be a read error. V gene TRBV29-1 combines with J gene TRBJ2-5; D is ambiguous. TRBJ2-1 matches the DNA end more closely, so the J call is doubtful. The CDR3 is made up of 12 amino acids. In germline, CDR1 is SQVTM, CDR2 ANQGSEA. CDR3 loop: CSVAAYQETQFF. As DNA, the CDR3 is TGCAGCGTTGCGGCGTACCAAGAGACCCAGTTCTTC.

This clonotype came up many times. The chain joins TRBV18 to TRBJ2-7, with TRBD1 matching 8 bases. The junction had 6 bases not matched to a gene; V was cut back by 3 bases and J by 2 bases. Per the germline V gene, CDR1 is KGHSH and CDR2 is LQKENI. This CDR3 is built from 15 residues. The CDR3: CASSPGQGIPYEQYF. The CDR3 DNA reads TGTGCCAGCTCACCCGGACAGGGTATCCCCTACGAGCAGTACTTC.

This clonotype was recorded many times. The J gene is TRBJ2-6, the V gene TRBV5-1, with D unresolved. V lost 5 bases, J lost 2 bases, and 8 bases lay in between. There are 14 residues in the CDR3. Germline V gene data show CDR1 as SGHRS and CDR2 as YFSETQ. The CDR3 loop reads CASRLDAGANVLTF. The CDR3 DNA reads TGCGCCAGCAGGCTGGATGCTGGGGCCAACGTCCTGACTTTC.

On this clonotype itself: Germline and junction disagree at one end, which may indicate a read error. The CDR3 coding sequence is TGTGCTAGCAGCTCCCCGGGCTCAGCCACTGAAGCTTTCTTT. Its translation is CASSSPGSATEAFF. V usage is TRBV9 and J usage is TRBJ1-1; D unresolved. The germline V gene encodes CDR1 SGDLS and CDR2 YYNGEE. The CDR3 is 14 amino acids. The full variable domain, completed using reference TRBV9 and TRBJ1-1, is DSGVTQTPKHLITATGQRVTLRCSPRSGDLSVYWYQQSLDQGLQFLIQYYNGEERAKGNILERFSAQQFPDLHSELNLSSLELGDSALYFCASSSPGSATEAFFGQGTRLTVV.

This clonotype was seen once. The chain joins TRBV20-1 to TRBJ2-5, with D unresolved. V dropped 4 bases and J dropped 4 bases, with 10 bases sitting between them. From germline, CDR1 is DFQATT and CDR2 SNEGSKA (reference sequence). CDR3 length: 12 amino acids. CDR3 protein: CSAIDYGETQYF. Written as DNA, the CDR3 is TGCAGTGCTATAGATTACGGAGAGACCCAGTACTTC.

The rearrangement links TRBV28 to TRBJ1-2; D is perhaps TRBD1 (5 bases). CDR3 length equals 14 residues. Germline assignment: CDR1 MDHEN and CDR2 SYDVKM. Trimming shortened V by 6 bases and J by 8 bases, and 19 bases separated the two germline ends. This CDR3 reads CASSPALGGRGYTF. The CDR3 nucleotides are TGTGCCAGCAGCCCGGCCCTGGGGGGAAGAGGCTACACCTTC.

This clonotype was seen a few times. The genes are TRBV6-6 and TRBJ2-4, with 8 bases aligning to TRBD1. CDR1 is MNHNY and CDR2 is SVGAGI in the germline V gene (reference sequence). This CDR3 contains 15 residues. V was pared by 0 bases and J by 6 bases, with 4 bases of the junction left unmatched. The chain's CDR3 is CASSYSQGQANIQYF. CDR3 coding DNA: TGTGCCAGCAGTTACTCACAGGGACAGGCAAACATTCAGTACTTC.

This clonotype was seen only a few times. The CDR3 loop is CASSSRLGADTQYF. CDR3 bases: TGTGCCAGCAGTTCTAGACTCGGTGCAGATACGCAGTATTTT. The chain employs TRBV6-5 and TRBJ2-3; no firm D call. CDR1 is MNHEY, CDR2 SVGAGI, per germline. Trimming cost V 4 bases and J 4 bases, with 12 bases left between them. This CDR3 spans 14 amino acids.

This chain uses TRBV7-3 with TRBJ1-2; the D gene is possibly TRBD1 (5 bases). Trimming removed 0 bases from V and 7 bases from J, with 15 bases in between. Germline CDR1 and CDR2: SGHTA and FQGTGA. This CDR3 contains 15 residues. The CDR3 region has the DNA TGTGCCAGCAGCTTAACGACCGACGGGGCCTCTGGCTACACCTTC. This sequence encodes CASSLTTDGASGYTF.

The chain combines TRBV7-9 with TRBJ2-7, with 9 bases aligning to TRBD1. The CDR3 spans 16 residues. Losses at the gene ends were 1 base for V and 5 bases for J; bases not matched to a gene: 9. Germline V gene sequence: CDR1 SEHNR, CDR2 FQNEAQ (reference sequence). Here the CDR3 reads CASSLVRYGTGNEQYF. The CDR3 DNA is TGTGCCAGCAGCTTAGTGCGGTACGGGACAGGGAACGAGCAGTACTTC.

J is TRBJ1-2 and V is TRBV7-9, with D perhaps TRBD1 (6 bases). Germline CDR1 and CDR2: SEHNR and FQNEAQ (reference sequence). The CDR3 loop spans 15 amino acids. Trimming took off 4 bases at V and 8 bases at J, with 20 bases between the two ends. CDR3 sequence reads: CASSSSGGGRSGYTF. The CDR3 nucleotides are TGTGCCAGCAGCTCTTCCGGCGGGGGGCGAAGCGGCTACACCTTC. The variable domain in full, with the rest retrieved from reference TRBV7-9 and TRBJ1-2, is DTGVSQNPRHKITKRGQNVTFRCDPISEHNRLYWYRQTLGQGPEFLTYFQNEAQLEKSRLLSDRFSAERPKGSFSTLEIQRTEQGDSAMYLCASSSSGGGRSGYTFGSGTRLTVV.

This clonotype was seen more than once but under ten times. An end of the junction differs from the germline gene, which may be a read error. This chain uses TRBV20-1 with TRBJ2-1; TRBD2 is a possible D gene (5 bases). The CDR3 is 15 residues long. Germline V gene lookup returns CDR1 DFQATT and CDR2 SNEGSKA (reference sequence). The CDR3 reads CSTRDFQDTYNEQFF. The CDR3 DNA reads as TGCAGTACTAGAGATTTTCAGGATACCTACAATGAGCAGTTCTTC.

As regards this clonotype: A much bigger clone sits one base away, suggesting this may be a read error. CDR3 DNA: TGTGCCAGCAGTGACGGTGCGGAAAACAATGAGCAGTTCTTC. As protein: CASSDGAENNEQFF. V is TRBV6-4 and J is TRBJ2-1, with no clear D. V was pared by 2 bases and J by 5 bases, with 10 bases between. CDR3 length equals 14 residues. Per the germline V gene, CDR1 is MRHNA and CDR2 is SNTAGT.

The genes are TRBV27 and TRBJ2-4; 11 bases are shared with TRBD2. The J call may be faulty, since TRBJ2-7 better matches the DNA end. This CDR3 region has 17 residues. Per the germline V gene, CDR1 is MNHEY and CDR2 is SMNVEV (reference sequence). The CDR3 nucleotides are TGTGCCAGCAGTTCCGTCCTACTAGCGGGGGAGCGTGGCGAGCAGTACTTC. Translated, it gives CASSSVLLAGERGEQYF.

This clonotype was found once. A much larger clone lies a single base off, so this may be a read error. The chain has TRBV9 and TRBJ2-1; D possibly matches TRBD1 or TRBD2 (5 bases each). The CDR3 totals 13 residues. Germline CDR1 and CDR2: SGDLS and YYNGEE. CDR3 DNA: TGTGCCTGCAGCGCGGATAGGGGACGCGAGCAGTTCTTC. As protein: CACSADRGREQFF. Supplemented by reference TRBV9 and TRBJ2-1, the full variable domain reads DSGVTQTPKHLITATGQRVTLRCSPRSGDLSVYWYQQSLDQGLQFLIQYYNGEERAKGNILERFSAQQFPDLHSELNLSSLELGDSALYFCACSADRGREQFFGPGTRLTVL.